This T cell receptor beta chain is drawn from a study of human T cells and chemical hapten exposure. The library labeled individual cDNA molecules by adding unique molecular identifiers to them. One entry per CDR3 protein results from TCRdb running MiXCR on the RACE reads. Altogether about 69,000 distinct CDR3 sequences are present, approximately 10% being singletons, with the ten largest covering about 6.9%. Time point meaning: patch test 2, 6 weeks after DPC sensitization. Treatment here: therapeutic diphenylcyclopropenone sensitization with weekly scalp DPC. Study-wide findings and caveats: Against controls, expanded TCRs gave rise to significantly more large CDR3 similarity clusters.

This clonotype appeared many times. Antigen unknown. Per the germline V gene, CDR1 is SEHNR and CDR2 is FQNEAQ (reference sequence). This CDR3 has 15 residues. Trimming stripped 4 bases from V and 0 bases from J, with 10 bases between. The sequences come from whole blood, collected in connection with sensitization to the hapten diphenylcyclopropenone (DPC). V and J are TRBV7-9 and TRBJ2-1; no clear D. This receptor was identified in a woman in her forties or fifties with alopecia areata. Some clones in this sample may be carry-over from other donors' samples. This chain's CDR3 is CASSSIPSSYNEQFF. DNA of the CDR3: TGTGCCAGCAGCTCGATCCCGAGCTCCTACAATGAGCAGTTCTTC.